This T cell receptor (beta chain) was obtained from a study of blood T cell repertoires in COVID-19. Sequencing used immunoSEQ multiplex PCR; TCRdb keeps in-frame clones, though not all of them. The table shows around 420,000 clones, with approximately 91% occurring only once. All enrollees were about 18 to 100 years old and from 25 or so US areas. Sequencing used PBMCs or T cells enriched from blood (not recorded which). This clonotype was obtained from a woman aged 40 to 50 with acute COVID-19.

This CDR3 reads CASSFSGYTGELFF. The CDR3, as DNA: TGCGCCAGCAGCTTTTCAGGGTACACCGGGGAGCTGTTTTTT. The chain is built from TRBV5-1 and TRBJ2-2, with a weak D call TRBD1 (5 bases). V was cut by 2 bases and J by 3 bases, with 8 bases left in between. This CDR3 region has 14 residues. Germline V gene sequence: CDR1 SGHRS, CDR2 YFSETQ. The variable domain in full, with the rest retrieved from reference TRBV5-1 and TRBJ2-2, is KAGVTQTPRYLIKTRGQQVTLSCSPISGHRSVSWYQQTPGQGLQFLFEYFSETQRNKGNFPGRFSGRQFSNSRSEMNVSTLELGDSALYLCASSFSGYTGELFFGEGSRLTVL.